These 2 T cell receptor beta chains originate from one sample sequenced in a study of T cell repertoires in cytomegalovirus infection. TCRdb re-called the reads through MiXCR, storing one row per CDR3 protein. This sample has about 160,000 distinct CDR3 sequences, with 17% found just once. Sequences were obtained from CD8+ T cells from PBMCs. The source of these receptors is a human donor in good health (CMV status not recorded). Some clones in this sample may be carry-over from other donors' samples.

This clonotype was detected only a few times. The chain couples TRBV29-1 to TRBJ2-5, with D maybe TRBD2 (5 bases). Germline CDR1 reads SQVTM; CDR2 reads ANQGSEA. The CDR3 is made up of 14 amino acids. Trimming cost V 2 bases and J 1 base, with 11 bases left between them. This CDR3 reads CSVERRATQETQYF. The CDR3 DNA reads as TGCAGCGTTGAAAGGCGGGCAACCCAAGAGACCCAGTACTTC.

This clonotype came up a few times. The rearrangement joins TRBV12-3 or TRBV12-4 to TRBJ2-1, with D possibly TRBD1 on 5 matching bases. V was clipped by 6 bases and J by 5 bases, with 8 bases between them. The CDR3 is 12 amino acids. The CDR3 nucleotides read TGTGCCAGCAGGTCGACAGACAATGAGCAGTTCTTC. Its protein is CASRSTDNEQFF.